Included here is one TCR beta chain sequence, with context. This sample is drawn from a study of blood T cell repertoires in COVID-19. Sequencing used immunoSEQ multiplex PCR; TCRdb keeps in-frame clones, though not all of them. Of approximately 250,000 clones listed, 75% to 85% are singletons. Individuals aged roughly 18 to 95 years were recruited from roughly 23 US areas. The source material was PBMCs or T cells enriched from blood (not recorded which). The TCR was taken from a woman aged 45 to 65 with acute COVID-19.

In DNA, the CDR3 is TGCGCCAGCAGCCAAGAGCGCACCGGAAACACCATATATTTT. Amino acids: CASSQERTGNTIYF. This chain links TRBV4-3 with TRBJ1-3; D is undetermined. The CDR3 runs to 14 residues. Germline CDR1 reads LGHNA; CDR2 reads YSLEER. Deletions cut 0 bases from V and 4 bases from J, with 7 bases between.